Sequencing of this T cell receptor beta chain was carried out in a study of beta chain features in type 1 diabetes. Study results and limitations: Whether TCRB rearrangement is influenced by HLA type went unresolved here.

The CDR3 spans 15 residues. The germline V gene encodes CDR1 ENHRY and CDR2 SYGVKD. Trimming pared 4 bases from V and 0 bases from J, leaving 7 bases between. Sequenced material consisted of expressed TCRB transcripts (all of the isolated RNA was reverse transcribed). The protocol was immunoSEQ multiplex PCR, while the TCRdb copy is restricted to in-frame clones and leaves out a portion. The table lists around 500,000 clones, approximately 30% of them singletons, with around 0.065% in the top ten. Note on this clone: Antigen specificity is unknown.

Material: naive CD4+ T cells from blood. This clonotype was obtained from a man younger than 35 in good health. V usage is TRBV10-3 and J usage is TRBJ2-6; unclear D gene. The CDR3 DNA reads as TGTGCCATCAGTGCTTGGGGCTCTGGGGCCAACGTCCTGACTTTC. Its translation: CAISAWGSGANVLTF.